This TCR beta chain originates from a study of blood T cell repertoires in COVID-19. As for the study in general: Some COVID-19 samples were acute and others convalescent; all came from the United States, Italy and Spain. In each case, the material was cDNA or gDNA derived from T cells, B-cell-depleted T cells, or PBMCs.

Germline V gene data show CDR1 as LGHNA and CDR2 as YSLEER. This CDR3 has 14 residues. V was pared by 0 bases and J by 5 bases, with 8 bases between. Per the original data handling: Amplification with reference gene primers provided the estimates of nucleated cell counts. TCRdb's table, derived via immunoSEQ multiplex PCR, lists solely in-frame clones and lacks some. That table gives V, J and clone size, and the DNA gave D and trimming. Here the sample spans more than 200,000 clones, about 88% being singletons. The genes are TRBV4-3 and TRBJ2-1; D gene unclear. This clonotype was obtained from a man aged 40-49 years with acute or convalescent COVID-19. The sequenced material came from peripheral blood. CDR3 loop: CASSQDIGDNEQFF. As DNA, the CDR3 is TGCGCCAGCAGCCAAGATATAGGAGACAATGAGCAGTTCTTC.